Presented here are 13 T cell receptor beta chains from one specimen sequenced in a study of early T cells in non-severe SARS-CoV-2 infection (dated by TCRdb to 2020 to 2022). The library was built by means of 5' RACE. The reads were generated on a NextSeq 500. TCRdb reanalyzed the raw reads on its own, using fastp at Q25 for trimming and MiXCR for clone calling, and kept in-frame beta chains. When rows share a CDR3 protein, they turn into one entry using the most common DNA and genes. The sample contains roughly 58,000 distinct CDR3 sequences, approximately 6% of them found a single time. The leading ten clones occupy 3.9% of the sample. Sequencing was carried out using whole blood. The receptors were sampled from an adult who was a healthcare worker with PCR-confirmed SARS-CoV-2 infection or an uninfected control (not recorded which).

This clonotype was seen at least ten times. The gene calls are TRBV11-2 and TRBJ2-1, with no clear D. Trimming took 5 bases from V and 6 from J, leaving 14 bases between them. Germline V CDR1 and CDR2: SGHAT, FQNNGV. This CDR3 contains 14 residues. As DNA, the CDR3 is TGTGCCAGCAGCCTCACGACCAACTCCAATGAGCAGTTCTTC. It codes for CASSLTTNSNEQFF.

On this clonotype itself: A read error may produce the germline difference seen at one junction end. This chain joins TRBV20-1 and TRBJ1-2; D remains unclear. The CDR3 totals 12 residues. Germline CDR1 is DFQATT and CDR2 is SNEGSKA (reference sequence). CDR3 sequence: CRARRQSYGYTF. The CDR3 bases are TGCAGAGCTAGACGTCAAAGCTATGGCTACACCTTC.

This clonotype was counted only a few times. The chain employs TRBV11-2 and TRBJ2-1; 8 positions agree with TRBD2. The CDR3 has 16 amino acids. With 1 base clipped from V and 4 bases from J, the junction kept 6 bases outside the gene matches. Germline V gene sequence: CDR1 SGHAT, CDR2 FQNNGV. CDR3 region: CASSLVATSGYNEQFF. The CDR3 nucleotides read TGTGCCAGCAGCTTAGTGGCTACTAGCGGTTACAATGAGCAGTTCTTC.

In this sample, this clonotype turned up many times. The chain uses TRBV6-1 and TRBJ2-3; TRBD2 aligns across 9 bases. Germline values: CDR1 MNHNS, CDR2 SASEGT. This CDR3 region has 16 residues. V shed 5 bases and J 4 bases; nucleotides not matched to a gene: 10. CDR3 amino acids: CASSTSAGGPPDTQYF. The CDR3 DNA is TGTGCCAGCAGTACCTCAGCGGGGGGTCCGCCAGATACGCAGTATTTT.

This clonotype was counted only a few times. V gene TRBV12-3 or TRBV12-4 combines with J gene TRBJ1-1; TRBD1 matches 7 bases. With 7 bases clipped from V and 7 bases from J, the junction kept 12 bases outside the gene matches. The CDR3 sequence is 14 residues long. The CDR3 reads CASTITPGGYEAFF. CDR3 bases: TGTGCCAGCACAATTACGCCAGGGGGTTATGAAGCTTTCTTT.

This clonotype has a count of ten or more. The chain combines TRBV5-1 with TRBJ2-7; 8 bases map to TRBD2. Germline V gene sequence: CDR1 SGHRS, CDR2 YFSETQ. V gave up 1 base and J gave up 2 bases; unmatched junction bases: 11. The CDR3 length is 17 residues. DNA of the CDR3: TGCGCCAGCAGCTTGACTAGCGGAGCTCGTAGGACCTACGAGCAGTACTTC. Its protein is CASSLTSGARRTYEQYF.

The J gene is TRBJ2-3, the V gene TRBV10-2; a possible D gene is TRBD2 (5 bases). CDR3 length: 13 amino acids. The V gene's germline CDR1 is WSHSY and CDR2 SAAADI. V was clipped by 4 bases and J by 6 bases, with 11 bases between them. DNA of the CDR3: TGCGCCAGCAGTGGGGCTAGCTCCGATACGCAGTATTTT. This gives the protein CASSGASSDTQYF.

This clonotype was detected many times. The chain uses TRBV28 and TRBJ2-1; 8 nucleotides align to TRBD2. CDR1 and CDR2 (germline): MDHEN, SYDVKM. This CDR3 is 17 amino acids long. J lost 1 base, V lost 4 bases, and 9 bases had no gene match. This chain's CDR3 is CASSSGRGVTSYNEQFF. DNA of the CDR3: TGTGCCAGCAGTTCCGGGCGGGGGGTAACGTCCTACAATGAGCAGTTCTTC.

The chain joins TRBV18 to TRBJ1-6; D gene uncertain. This CDR3 contains 15 residues. Trimming removed 0 bases from V and 9 bases from J, with 12 bases in between. Germline V lookup: CDR1 KGHSH, CDR2 LQKENI. The CDR3 coding sequence is TGTGCCAGCTCACCACCCCGGGTGGGGTTTTCACCCCTCCACTTT. It specifies CASSPPRVGFSPLHF. Using reference TRBV18 and TRBJ1-6 for the parts outside the CDR3, the full variable domain is NAGVMQNPRHLVRRRGQEARLRCSPMKGHSHVYWYRQLPEEGLKFMVYLQKENIIDESGMPKERFSAEFPKEGPSILRIQQVVRGDSAAYFCASSPPRVGFSPLHFGNGTRLTVT.

This clonotype was recorded many times. The chain employs TRBV20-1 and TRBJ1-1; D is possibly TRBD1 (6 bases). Trimming cost V 8 bases and J 1 base, with 11 bases left between them. The CDR3 length is 12 residues. Looked up from germline, CDR1 is DFQATT and CDR2 is SNEGSKA (reference sequence). The CDR3 DNA is TGCAGTTTAGACAGGTCGAACACTGAAGCTTTCTTT. Its protein product is CSLDRSNTEAFF.

V gene TRBV29-1 combines with J gene TRBJ1-6, with a possible D match to TRBD1 (6 bases). V shed 5 bases and J shed 5 bases, with 10 bases lying between them. This CDR3 region has 13 residues. Germline V gene sequence: CDR1 SQVTM, CDR2 ANQGSEA. The CDR3 spells CSVSRGDNSPLHF. The CDR3 DNA reads TGCAGCGTTAGCAGGGGCGATAATTCACCCCTCCACTTT. The entire variable domain, with the rest obtained from reference TRBV29-1 and TRBJ1-6, is as follows: SAVISQKPSRDICQRGTSLTIQCQVDSQVTMMFWYRQQPGQSLTLIATANQGSEATYESGFVIDKFPISRPNLTFSTLTVSNMSPEDSSIYLCSVSRGDNSPLHFGNGTRLTVT.

This clonotype was recorded many times. The chain combines TRBV5-1 with TRBJ2-3; tentatively, D is TRBD2 (6 bases). Trimming stripped 3 bases from V and 4 bases from J, with 15 bases between. The germline V gene has CDR1 SGHRS and CDR2 YFSETQ. CDR3 length: 15 residues. The CDR3: CASSSDGKRADTQYF. The CDR3 DNA reads TGCGCCAGCAGCTCGGACGGCAAGCGGGCAGATACGCAGTATTTT.

This clonotype was seen many times. The rearrangement uses TRBV18 and TRBJ1-6; 7 nucleotides line up with TRBD1. CDR3 length: 15 amino acids. Germline V CDR1 and CDR2: KGHSH, LQKENI. V lost 2 bases to trimming and J lost 5 bases; unmatched junction nucleotides: 3. The CDR3: CASSPAGQDNSPLHF. DNA of the CDR3: TGTGCCAGCTCACCAGCAGGACAGGATAATTCACCCCTCCACTTT.